This T cell receptor beta chain was captured by sequencing in a study of cytomegalovirus exposure and HLA in healthy donors. Study-wide findings and caveats: Per a later analysis, about 17,000 TCR beta sequences showed association with HLA alleles at 0.05 false discovery rate. A later analysis found TCR association rates differed by HLA locus, highest for DRB1 and lowest for HLA-C. In a later analysis, a missense DCLRE1C variant was linked to TCR beta V- and J-gene trimming.

The CDR3 extends over 14 amino acids. The V gene's germline CDR1 is KGHSH and CDR2 LQKENI. Germline trimming cut 2 bases from V and 4 bases from J; bases unmatched to any gene: 3. The PCR made use of 60 Vbeta and 13 Jbeta primers. TCRdb keeps only in-frame clones here, not all; method: immunoSEQ multiplex PCR. The data hold about 190,000 clones, with over 60% observed a single time. Points on this clone: Its specificity is unknown.

The rearrangement uses TRBV18 and TRBJ2-7; 9 nucleotides align to TRBD2. The receptor comes from a woman in her 30s in good health and CMV-seropositive. The material sequenced was PBMCs. The CDR3 sequence is CASSPAGGGYEQYF. As DNA, the CDR3 is TGTGCCAGCTCACCAGCGGGAGGGGGGTACGAGCAGTACTTC.